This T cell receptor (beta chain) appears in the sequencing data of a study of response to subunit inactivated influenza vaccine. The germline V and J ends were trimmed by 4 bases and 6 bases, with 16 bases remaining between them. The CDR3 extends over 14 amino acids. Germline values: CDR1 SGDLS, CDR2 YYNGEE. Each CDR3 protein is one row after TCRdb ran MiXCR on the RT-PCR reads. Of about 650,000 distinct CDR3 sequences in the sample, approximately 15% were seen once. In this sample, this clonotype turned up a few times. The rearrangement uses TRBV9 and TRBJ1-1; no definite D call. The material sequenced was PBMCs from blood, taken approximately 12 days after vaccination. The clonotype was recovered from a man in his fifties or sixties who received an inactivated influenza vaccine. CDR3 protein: CASSPQTKSAEAFF. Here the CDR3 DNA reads TGTGCCAGCAGCCCTCAGACGAAAAGCGCTGAAGCTTTCTTT.